Here is one T cell receptor beta chain with its context. The antigen remains undetermined. One end of the junction fails to match germline, which may point to a read error. This sample was taken from a study of cytomegalovirus exposure and HLA in healthy donors. Study context: As an earlier analysis found, around 190 million T cells yielded 100 million to 130 million unique TCR beta sequences. Study-level results: Productive rates of about 87% or about 30% were seen for most TCR beta V segments in an earlier analysis. Immune exposure information comprised only CMV serostatus.

The PCR ran on 60 Vbeta and 13 Jbeta primers. Profiling relied on immunoSEQ multiplex PCR, and the TCRdb table lists in-frame clones only, not all of them. The repertoire includes 200,000 to 300,000 clones, around four fifths of them detected once, and approximately 2% sits in the top ten. Material for sequencing was PBMCs. This TCR was recovered from a woman between 35 and 50 years old in good health and CMV-seropositive.

CDR3 loop: CSSSLADRGNTEAFF. The CDR3 DNA reads as TGTTCCAGCAGCTTAGCGGACAGGGGTAACACTGAAGCTTTCTTT. The chain combines TRBV7-9 with TRBJ1-1; 9 bases agree with TRBD1. Germline loops: CDR1 SEHNR, CDR2 FQNEAQ (reference sequence). The CDR3 has 15 residues.